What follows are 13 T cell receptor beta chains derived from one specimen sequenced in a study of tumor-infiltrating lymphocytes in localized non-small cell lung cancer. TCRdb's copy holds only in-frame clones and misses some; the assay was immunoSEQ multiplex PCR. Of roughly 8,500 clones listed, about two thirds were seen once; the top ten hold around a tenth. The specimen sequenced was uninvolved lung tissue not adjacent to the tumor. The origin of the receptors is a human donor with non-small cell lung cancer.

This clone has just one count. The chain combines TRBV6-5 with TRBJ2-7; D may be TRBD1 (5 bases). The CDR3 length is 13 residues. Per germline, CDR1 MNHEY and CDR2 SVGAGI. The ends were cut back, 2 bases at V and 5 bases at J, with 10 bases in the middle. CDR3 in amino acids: CASSYVRAHEQYF. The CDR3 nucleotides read TGTGCCAGCAGTTACGTCAGGGCACACGAGCAGTACTTC.

This chain's CDR3 is CASSLRDRDEQYF. The CDR3 DNA follows: TGTGCCAGCAGCCTCCGGGACAGGGACGAGCAGTACTTC. The chain combines TRBV11-3 with TRBJ2-7; 9 bases fit TRBD1. Germline V gives CDR1 SGHNT, CDR2 YENEEA. With V trimmed by 5 bases and J by 5 bases, 4 bases remained unmatched. The CDR3 loop spans 13 amino acids.

This chain's CDR3 is CASSYIGGDYGYTF. The CDR3 DNA reads TGTGCCAGCAGTTACATCGGGGGTGACTATGGCTACACCTTC. V is TRBV6-5 and J is TRBJ1-2, with D tentatively TRBD1 (5 bases). The CDR3 is 14 amino acids. Germline V CDR1 and CDR2: MNHEY, SVGAGI. Trimming left V 2 bases short and J 3 bases short, with 10 bases between.

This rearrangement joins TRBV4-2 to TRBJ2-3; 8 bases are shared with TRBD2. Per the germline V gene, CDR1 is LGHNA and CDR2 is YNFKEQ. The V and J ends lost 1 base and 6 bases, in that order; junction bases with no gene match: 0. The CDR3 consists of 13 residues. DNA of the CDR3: TGTGCCAGCAGCCAAGGACTAGCGGATACGCAGTATTTT. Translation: CASSQGLADTQYF.

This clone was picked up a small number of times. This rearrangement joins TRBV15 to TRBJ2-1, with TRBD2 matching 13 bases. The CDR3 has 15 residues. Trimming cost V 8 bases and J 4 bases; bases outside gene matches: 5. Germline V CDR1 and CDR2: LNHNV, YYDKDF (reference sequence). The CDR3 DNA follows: TGTGCCACCCGCCCGGGACTAGCGGGATACAATGAGCAGTTCTTC. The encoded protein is CATRPGLAGYNEQFF.

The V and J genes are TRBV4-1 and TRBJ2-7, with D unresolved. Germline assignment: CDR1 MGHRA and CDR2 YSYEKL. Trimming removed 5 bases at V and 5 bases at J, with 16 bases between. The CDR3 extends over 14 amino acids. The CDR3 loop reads CASSYDGGFNEQYF. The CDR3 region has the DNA TGCGCCAGCAGCTACGACGGCGGATTCAACGAGCAGTACTTC.

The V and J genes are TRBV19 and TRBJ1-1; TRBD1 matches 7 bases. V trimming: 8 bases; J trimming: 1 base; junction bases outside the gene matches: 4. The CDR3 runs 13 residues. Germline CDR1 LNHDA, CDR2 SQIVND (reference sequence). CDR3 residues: CASEDRQNTEAFF. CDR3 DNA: TGTGCCAGTGAGGACAGGCAGAACACTGAAGCTTTCTTT. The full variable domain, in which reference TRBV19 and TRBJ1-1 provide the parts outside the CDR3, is DGGITQSPKYLFRKEGQNVTLSCEQNLNHDAMYWYRQDPGQGLRLIYYSQIVNDFQKGDIAEGYSVSREKKESFPLTVTSAQKNPTAFYLCASEDRQNTEAFFGQGTRLTVV.

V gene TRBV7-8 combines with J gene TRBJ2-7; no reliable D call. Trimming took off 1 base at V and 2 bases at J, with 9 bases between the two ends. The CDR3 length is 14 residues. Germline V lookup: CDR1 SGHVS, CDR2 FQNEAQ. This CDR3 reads CASSLGGLAYEQYF. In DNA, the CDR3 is TGTGCCAGCAGCTTAGGAGGTTTGGCCTACGAGCAGTACTTC.

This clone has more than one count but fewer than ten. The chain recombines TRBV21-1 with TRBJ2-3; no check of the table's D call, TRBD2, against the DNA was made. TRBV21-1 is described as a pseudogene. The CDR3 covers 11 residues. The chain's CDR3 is CASKRADTQYF. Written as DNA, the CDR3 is TGTGCCAGCAAGAGAGCAGATACGCAGTATTTT.

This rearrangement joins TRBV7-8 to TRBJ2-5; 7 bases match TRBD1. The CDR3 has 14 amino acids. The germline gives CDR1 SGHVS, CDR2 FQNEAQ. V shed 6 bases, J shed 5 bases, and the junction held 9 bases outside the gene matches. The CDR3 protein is CASRADRLGETQYF. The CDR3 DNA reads TGTGCCAGCAGGGCGGACAGGTTGGGCGAGACCCAGTACTTC.

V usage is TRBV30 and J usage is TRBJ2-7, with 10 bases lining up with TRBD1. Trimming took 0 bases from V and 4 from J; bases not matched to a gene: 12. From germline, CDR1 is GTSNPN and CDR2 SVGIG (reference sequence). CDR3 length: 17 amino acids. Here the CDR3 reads CAWSVLGVRDRGYEQYF. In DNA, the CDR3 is TGTGCCTGGAGTGTACTTGGGGTCCGGGACAGGGGTTACGAGCAGTACTTC.

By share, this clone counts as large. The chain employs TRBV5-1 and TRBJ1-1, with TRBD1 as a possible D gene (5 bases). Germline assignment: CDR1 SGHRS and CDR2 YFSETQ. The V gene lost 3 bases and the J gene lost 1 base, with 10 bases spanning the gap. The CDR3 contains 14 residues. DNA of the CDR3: TGCGCCAGCAGCTGGACGACAGAGAACACTGAAGCTTTCTTT. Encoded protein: CASSWTTENTEAFF.

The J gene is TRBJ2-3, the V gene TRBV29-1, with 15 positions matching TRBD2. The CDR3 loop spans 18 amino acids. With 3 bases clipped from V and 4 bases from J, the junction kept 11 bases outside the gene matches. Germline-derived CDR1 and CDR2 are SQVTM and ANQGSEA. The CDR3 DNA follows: TGCAGCGTTGAGCTGCACGGGACTAGCGGGAGGACCCCAGATACGCAGTATTTT. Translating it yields CSVELHGTSGRTPDTQYF.